This T cell receptor beta chain was sequenced for a study of beta chain features in type 1 diabetes. Whole-study results and caveats: Across all four CD4+ subsets, people with type 1 diabetes showed modestly shorter TCRB CDR3s.

As regards this clone: The target antigen is unknown.

The isolated RNA, all of it, was reverse transcribed, so expressed TCRB transcripts were what got sequenced. The protocol was immunoSEQ multiplex PCR, while the TCRdb copy is restricted to in-frame clones and leaves out a portion. Seen here are some 370,000 clones, roughly a tenth observed once, and the top ten hold about 0.63%. Looked up from germline, CDR1 is LGHNA and CDR2 is YNFKEQ. Between the trimmed V and J ends, which lost 0 bases and 1 base, there was a span of 5 bases. This CDR3 contains 14 residues. The sample was central memory CD4+ T cells from blood. The origin of this receptor is a man younger than 40 with type 1 diabetes. The rearrangement links TRBV4-2 to TRBJ2-3; a possible D gene is TRBD2 (5 bases). CDR3 amino acids: CASSQERGTDTQYF. CDR3 nucleotide sequence: TGTGCCAGCAGCCAAGAGAGGGGCACAGATACGCAGTATTTT.